This is a list of T cell receptor beta chains from one sample in a study of T-cell memory formation after mild COVID-19. Via MiXCR, TCRdb re-called the 5' RACE reads, giving one row per CDR3 protein. The table lists 140,000 to 150,000 distinct CDR3 sequences, approximately 25% of them singletons. Sequencing was performed on PBMCs or a T cell subset sorted from them (not recorded which). Receptors originate from an adult woman who had mild COVID-19 (a few samples of this study predate the infection). Cell type and time point are not known. Both conserved end residues are part of each CDR3. Fields, in order: J gene, clone size, CDR3 length, D gene, V gene, CDR3 protein, CDR3 DNA. The D gene is left open where the match is weak. The size of a clone is reported for some rows only, either as once, few or many, or as a class for expanded clones.

>TRBJ2-7|.|14|TRBD1|TRBV2
CASSADRGHYEQYF
TGTGCCAGCAGTGCGGACAGGGGGCACTACGAGCAGTACTTC
>TRBJ2-1|.|13|.|TRBV15
CATSPDSYNEQFF
TGTGCCACCAGCCCTGACTCTTACAATGAGCAGTTCTTC
>TRBJ1-1|.|15|TRBD1|TRBV5-1
CASSFDRDRTTEAFF
TGCGCCAGCAGCTTTGACAGGGATCGAACCACTGAAGCTTTCTTT
>TRBJ2-7|.|14|.|TRBV13
CASSPGAGAYEQYF
TGTGCCAGCAGCCCCGGCGCAGGGGCCTACGAGCAGTACTTC
>TRBJ2-5|few|15|.|TRBV6-5
CASSYSKVYQETQYF
TGTGCCAGCAGTTACTCGAAGGTGTACCAAGAGACCCAGTACTTC
>TRBJ2-7|few|14|.|TRBV7-9
CASSFTSRVYEQYF
TGTGCCAGCAGCTTCACGTCAAGGGTCTACGAGCAGTACTTC
>TRBJ2-7|.|13|TRBD1|TRBV20-1
CSARDRESYEQYF
TGCAGTGCTCGGGACAGGGAGTCCTACGAGCAGTACTTC
>TRBJ1-1|.|16|TRBD1|TRBV9
CASSVGAETGVTEAFF
TGTGCCAGCAGCGTCGGAGCGGAGACAGGGGTAACTGAAGCTTTCTTT
>TRBJ1-1|few|14|.|TRBV7-9
CASRGDGGWTEAFF
TGTGCCAGCAGGGGGGATGGGGGATGGACTGAAGCTTTCTTT
>TRBJ1-2|.|10|.|TRBV12-3/TRBV12-4
CASFGGGYTF
TGTGCCAGCTTCGGAGGTGGCTACACCTTC
>TRBJ2-7|.|13|.|TRBV20-1
CSAPPRGFYEQYF
TGCAGTGCTCCCCCCCGGGGCTTCTACGAGCAGTACTTC
>TRBJ2-2|.|16|TRBD2|TRBV5-4
CASSLGGSGNTGELFF
TGTGCCAGCAGCTTGGGCGGGAGTGGCAACACCGGGGAGCTGTTTTTT
>TRBJ2-7|few|16|TRBD2|TRBV7-9
CASSVSSGGSSYEQYF
TGTGCCAGCAGCGTCTCTAGCGGGGGGAGCTCCTACGAGCAGTACTTC
>TRBJ2-7|.|11|TRBD1|TRBV30
CAWSVEGAQYF
TGTGCCTGGAGTGTAGAGGGGGCGCAGTACTTC
>TRBJ1-2|.|17|TRBD1|TRBV9
CASSVDLLGDRPYGYTF
TGTGCCAGCAGCGTAGATCTTCTTGGGGACAGACCCTATGGCTACACCTTC
>TRBJ1-5|.|14|TRBD1|TRBV7-9
CASSATGSKEPQHF
TGTGCCAGCAGCGCGACAGGGAGCAAAGAGCCCCAGCATTTT
>TRBJ2-5|.|14|TRBD1|TRBV15
CATSSGTEQETQYF
TGTGCCACCAGCAGCGGGACAGAACAAGAGACCCAGTACTTC
>TRBJ1-2|.|13|TRBD1|TRBV12-3/TRBV12-4
CASSTGQGAGYTF
TGTGCCAGCAGTACCGGACAGGGCGCAGGCTACACCTTC
>TRBJ2-1|few|14|TRBD1|TRBV12-3/TRBV12-4
CASSGRDRADEQFF
TGTGCCAGCAGTGGCCGGGACAGGGCAGATGAGCAGTTCTTC
>TRBJ2-1|.|12|.|TRBV13
CASSLGVAEQFF
TGTGCCAGCAGCTTAGGCGTCGCTGAGCAGTTCTTC
>TRBJ2-7|few|15|.|TRBV27
CASSLSALGSYEQYF
TGTGCCAGCAGTTTATCAGCCCTCGGCTCCTACGAGCAGTACTTC
>TRBJ1-2|.|14|TRBD1|TRBV24-1
CATSDLDRGFGYTF
TGTGCCACCAGTGACCTGGACAGGGGGTTCGGCTACACCTTC
>TRBJ2-5|few|12|.|TRBV7-9
CVSRGYEETQYF
TGTGTATCGAGGGGTTATGAAGAGACCCAGTACTTC
>TRBJ2-7|few|12|.|TRBV3-1
CALAHRPGEQYF
TGTGCCCTAGCGCACCGACCGGGCGAGCAGTACTTC
>TRBJ2-1|few|14|TRBD2|TRBV4-3
CASSPGTNYNEQFF
TGCGCCAGCAGCCCCGGGACTAATTACAATGAGCAGTTCTTC
>TRBJ2-2|many|14|TRBD2|TRBV19
CASFSTGGTGELFF
TGTGCCAGTTTTTCCACGGGAGGTACCGGGGAGCTGTTTTTT
>TRBJ1-3|.|14|TRBD1|TRBV14
CASSFGTGEYAIYF
TGTGCCAGCAGCTTCGGGACAGGGGAATATGCCATATATTTT
>TRBJ2-7|.|14|.|TRBV9
CASSPGGRNYEQYF
TGTGCCAGCAGCCCTGGGGGGAGAAACTACGAGCAGTACTTC
>TRBJ1-1|.|15|.|TRBV7-3
CASSLTEGMNTEAFF
TGTGCCAGCAGCTTAACAGAGGGCATGAACACTGAAGCTTTCTTT
>TRBJ2-5|.|15|.|TRBV4-1
CASSQEQELQETQYF
TGCGCCAGCAGCCAAGAGCAGGAATTACAAGAGACCCAGTACTTC
>TRBJ1-1|.|15|.|TRBV24-1
CATSGAGTANTEAFF
TGTGCCACCAGTGGGGCCGGGACCGCGAACACTGAAGCTTTCTTT
>TRBJ2-7|many|9|.|TRBV18
CASLYEQYF
TGTGCCAGCCTCTACGAGCAGTACTTC
>TRBJ2-1|once|12|.|TRBV19
CASMGTFNEQFF
TGTGCCAGTATGGGGACTTTCAATGAGCAGTTCTTC
>TRBJ2-7|few|13|.|TRBV20-1
CSAEVSLGREQYF
TGCAGCGCAGAGGTATCACTTGGCCGGGAGCAGTACTTC
>TRBJ1-1|.|14|.|TRBV7-7
CASSTDRFSSEAFF
TGTGCCAGCAGCACCGACAGGTTTAGCTCTGAAGCTTTCTTT
>TRBJ2-7|few|15|TRBD2|TRBV5-1
CASSLTSGSRYEQYF
TGCGCCAGCAGCCTAACTAGCGGGAGTCGGTACGAGCAGTACTTC
>TRBJ2-7|.|15|TRBD1|TRBV4-1
CASSQLWDRGYEQYF
TGCGCCAGCAGCCAGCTATGGGACAGGGGCTACGAGCAGTACTTC
>TRBJ1-2|.|18|.|TRBV7-6
CASSLALPRSGAMHGYTF
TGTGCCAGCAGCTTAGCGCTTCCCCGGTCGGGGGCGATGCATGGCTACACCTTC
>TRBJ1-2|.|15|TRBD1|TRBV7-8
CASSSISGGGYGYTF
TGTGCCAGCAGCTCAATCTCAGGGGGCGGCTATGGCTACACCTTC
>TRBJ2-3|.|16|TRBD2|TRBV7-9
CASSRPSGPSTDTQYF
TGTGCCAGCAGCCGCCCTAGCGGGCCTAGCACAGATACGCAGTATTTT
>TRBJ1-1|.|19|.|TRBV5-1
CASSFPVPTGSGRNTEAFF
TGCGCCAGCAGCTTCCCCGTACCTACAGGGTCGGGAAGGAACACTGAAGCTTTCTTT
>TRBJ2-7|.|15|.|TRBV4-1
CASSQVTGGAYEQYF
TGCGCCAGCAGCCAAGTCACCGGGGGAGCCTACGAGCAGTACTTC
>TRBJ2-1|.|12|.|TRBV5-5
CASSGWGNEQFF
TGTGCCAGCAGCGGGTGGGGCAATGAGCAGTTCTTC
>TRBJ2-7|.|13|.|TRBV4-3
CASSQDWATEQYF
TGCGCCAGCAGCCAAGACTGGGCTACGGAGCAGTACTTC
>TRBJ2-1|.|11|.|TRBV12-3/TRBV12-4
CATLRQDEQFF
TGTGCCACCTTAAGGCAGGATGAGCAGTTCTTC
>TRBJ2-2|.|15|.|TRBV12-3/TRBV12-4
CASRTQGAPTGELFF
TGTGCCAGCAGAACCCAAGGGGCGCCCACCGGGGAGCTGTTTTTT